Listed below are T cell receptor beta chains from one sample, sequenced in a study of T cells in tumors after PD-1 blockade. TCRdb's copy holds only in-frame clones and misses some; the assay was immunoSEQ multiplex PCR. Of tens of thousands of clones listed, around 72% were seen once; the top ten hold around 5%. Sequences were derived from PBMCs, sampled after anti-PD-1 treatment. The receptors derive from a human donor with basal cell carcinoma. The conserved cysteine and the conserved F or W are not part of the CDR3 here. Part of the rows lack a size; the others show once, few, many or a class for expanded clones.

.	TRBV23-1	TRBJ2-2	ASSQSVNGNTGELF
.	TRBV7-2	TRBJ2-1	ASSPLGQGALGFNNEQF
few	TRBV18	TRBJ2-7	ASSQGYEQY
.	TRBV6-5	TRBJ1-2	ASTQSFRAGYGYT
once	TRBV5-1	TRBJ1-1	ASSPPLGTARNTEAF
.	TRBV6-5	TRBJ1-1	ASRPTGLNTEAF
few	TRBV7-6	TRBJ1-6	ASSLQGGNSPLH
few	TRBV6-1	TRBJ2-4	ASSETSGGFRGIQY
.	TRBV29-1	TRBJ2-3	SVETSGGADTQY
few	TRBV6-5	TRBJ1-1	ASSRERALEAF
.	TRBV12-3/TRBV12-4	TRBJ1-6	ASSVERGSPLH
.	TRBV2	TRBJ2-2	ASSIERGGAGELF
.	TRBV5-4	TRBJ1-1	ASSPGGQRNTEAF
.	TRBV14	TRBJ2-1	ASSQGFFSSQGAYNEQF
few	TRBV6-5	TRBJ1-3	ASSYTGPFSGNTIY
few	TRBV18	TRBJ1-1	ASSTEGELAF
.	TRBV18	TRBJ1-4	ASSPGAGVF
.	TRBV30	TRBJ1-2	ACDNNYGYT
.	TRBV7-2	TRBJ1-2	ASSLATEIYGYT
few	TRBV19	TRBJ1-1	ASSIGAQGLNTEAF
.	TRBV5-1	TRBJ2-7	ASSNRAEGGEQY
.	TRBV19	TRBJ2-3	ASSIRGGGASTDTQY
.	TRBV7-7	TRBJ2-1	ASSLPRDRASNEQF
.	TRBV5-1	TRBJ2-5	ASQGSGETQY
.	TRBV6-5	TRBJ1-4	ASSYSQWVEKLF
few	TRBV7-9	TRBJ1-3	ASSLDRSSGNTIY